A selection of T cell receptor beta chains follows, all from one sample in a study of cytomegalovirus exposure and HLA in healthy donors. Here immunoSEQ multiplex PCR was the method, and the copy in TCRdb shows in-frame clones only, minus some. The sample includes over 70,000 clones, over 60% of them seen just once. Sequenced material: PBMCs. Source of these receptors: a woman aged 45-65 years in good health and CMV-seropositive. The CDR3 runs from the conserved cysteine through the conserved F or W. D genes are given only for firm matches. Where a row states a size, it is once, few, many or the class of an expanded clone; other rows omit it.

few	TRBJ2-7	TRBD1	TRBV5-1	CASSAGTGSYEQYF	TGCGCCAGCAGCGCCGGGACAGGGTCCTACGAGCAGTACTTC
-	TRBJ2-7	TRBD1	TRBV5-6	CASSPLATGQYEQYF	TGTGCCAGCAGCCCCCTGGCGACAGGGCAGTACGAGCAGTACTTC
once	TRBJ1-2	TRBD1	TRBV7-2	CASSARQGTNGYTF	TGTGCCAGCAGCGCCCGACAGGGGACGAATGGCTACACCTTC
-	TRBJ2-5	TRBD2	TRBV7-9	CASSSGGARAQYF	TGTGCCAGCAGCTCCGGGGGGGCCCGGGCCCAGTACTTC
-	TRBJ2-2	TRBD1	TRBV19	CASSPGQGLNTGELLF	TGTGCCAGTAGTCCAGGACAGGGGCTGAACACCGGGGAGCTGCTTTTT
-	TRBJ2-5	TRBD2	TRBV5-6	CASSWGLAGRETQYF	TGTGCCAGCAGCTGGGGCCTAGCGGGGAGGGAGACCCAGTACTTC
-	TRBJ2-5	TRBD1	TRBV5-1	CASSLAPSEWTGVQETQYF	TGCGCCAGCAGCTTGGCGCCCTCAGAATGGACAGGGGTCCAAGAGACCCAGTACTTC
-	TRBJ2-7	TRBD1	TRBV25-1	CASSESGTGVYEQYF	TGTGCCAGCAGTGAATCCGGGACAGGGGTCTACGAGCAGTACTTC
-	TRBJ1-1	-	TRBV11-2	CASSTTQGGDTEAFF	TGTGCCAGCAGCACTACACAGGGAGGGGACACTGAAGCTTTCTTT
-	TRBJ2-1	TRBD2	TRBV9	CASSVGGGGYNEQFF	TGTGCCAGCAGCGTAGGCGGGGGGGGTTACAATGAGCAGTTCTTC
-	TRBJ2-3	TRBD2	TRBV6-1	CASSELRGSTDTQYF	TGTGCCAGCAGTGAGCTGCGGGGGAGCACAGATACGCAGTATTTT
-	TRBJ1-4	-	TRBV6-1	CASSDGTLEKLFF	TGTGCCAGCAGTGACGGGACACTAGAAAAACTGTTTTTT
-	TRBJ2-7	TRBD2	TRBV19	CASSAGGWDYEQYF	TGTGCCAGTTCGGCGGGAGGGTGGGACTACGAGCAGTACTTC
-	TRBJ2-1	TRBD2	TRBV7-3	CASSTTGGSGNEQFF	TGTGCCAGCAGCACCACGGGGGGGTCTGGGAATGAGCAGTTCTTC
-	TRBJ2-7	TRBD1	TRBV28	CASRWDRRWEWDF	TGTGCCAGCAGGTGGGACAGGCGGTGGGAATGGGACTTC
-	TRBJ2-7	-	TRBV4-2	CASSQDTGKKTYEQYF	TGTGCCAGCAGCCAAGATACAGGGAAAAAGACCTACGAGCAGTACTTC
-	TRBJ2-1	-	TRBV28	CASSLGWGRPYSYNEQFF	TGTGCCAGCAGTTTAGGGTGGGGGCGGCCATACTCCTACAATGAGCAGTTCTTC
-	TRBJ1-4	TRBD1	TRBV19	CASRLTGGDEKLFF	TGTGCCAGTAGACTGACAGGGGGAGACGAAAAACTGTTTTTT
-	TRBJ1-6	TRBD1	TRBV5-4	CASSAGGQGPSPLHF	TGTGCCAGCAGCGCTGGGGGACAGGGGCCTTCACCCCTCCACTTT
-	TRBJ1-1	-	TRBV5-6	CASTRVGAGNTEAFF	TGTGCCAGCACCCGGGTGGGGGCGGGGAACACTGAAGCTTTCTTT
-	TRBJ2-1	TRBD1	TRBV5-1	CASSLRDRGYNEQFF	TGCGCCAGCAGCTTACGGGACAGGGGCTACAATGAGCAGTTCTTC
once	TRBJ2-1	TRBD2	TRBV4-3	CASSQDHRLAGAYNEQFF	TGCGCCAGCAGCCAAGATCATCGACTAGCGGGGGCCTACAATGAGCAGTTCTTC
-	TRBJ1-2	-	TRBV10-3	CAISGTRESYTF	TGTGCCATCAGTGGTACCCGGGAAAGCTACACCTTC
-	TRBJ2-5	TRBD1	TRBV9	CASSAGTGGDSETQYF	TGTGCCAGCAGCGCAGGGACAGGGGGCGATTCAGAGACCCAGTACTTC
-	TRBJ1-1	-	TRBV30	CAWSPLTVNTEAFF	TGTGCCTGGAGCCCATTAACAGTAAACACTGAAGCTTTCTTT
-	TRBJ2-7	-	TRBV5-1	CASSLEPRVDLQYF	TGCGCCAGCAGCTTGGAACCCCGAGTTGACTTGCAGTACTTC
-	TRBJ2-5	-	TRBV5-1	CASSLVDAGRETQYF	TGCGCCAGCAGCTTGGTGGATGCAGGGAGGGAGACCCAGTACTTC
-	TRBJ1-5	TRBD1	TRBV28	CASSPRTGGGQPQHF	TGTGCCAGCAGTCCACGGACAGGGGGTGGTCAGCCCCAGCATTTT
once	TRBJ2-7	TRBD1	TRBV30	CAWGNWDSEQYF	TGTGCCTGGGGGAACTGGGACAGTGAGCAGTACTTC
-	TRBJ2-3	-	TRBV9	CASNYRELTDTQYF	TGTGCCAGCAACTACAGGGAGTTAACAGATACGCAGTATTTT
-	TRBJ2-7	TRBD1	TRBV28	CASSPIGTVSSYEQYF	TGTGCCAGCAGTCCGATCGGGACAGTCAGCTCCTACGAGCAGTACTTC
-	TRBJ2-7	-	TRBV7-9	CSSSLGNEQYF	TGTTCCAGCAGCTTAGGTAACGAGCAGTACTTC
few	TRBJ2-2	TRBD2	TRBV7-2	CASSLREDGELFF	TGTGCCAGCAGCTTACGGGAGGACGGGGAGCTGTTTTTT
-	TRBJ1-5	-	TRBV6-1	CASRWEGNQPQHF	TGTGCCAGCAGGTGGGAGGGCAATCAGCCCCAGCATTTT
-	TRBJ1-3	-	TRBV7-2	CASSLARGNTIYF	TGTGCCAGCAGCTTAGCTCGGGGAAACACCATATATTTT
-	TRBJ1-4	TRBD1	TRBV28	CASSTAQGLNEKLFF	TGTGCCAGCAGTACGGCACAGGGGCTTAATGAAAAACTGTTTTTT
few	TRBJ2-5	-	TRBV21-1	CASSKGGQGKETQYF	TGTGCCAGCAGCAAAGGTGGGCAGGGGAAAGAGACCCAGTACTTC
once	TRBJ2-2	-	TRBV5-1	CASRDGQSLAGELFF	TGCGCCAGCAGAGACGGACAGTCCTTGGCCGGGGAGCTGTTTTTT
-	TRBJ2-1	TRBD2	TRBV5-4	CASSPGTSGGTDEQFF	TGTGCCAGCAGCCCAGGGACTAGCGGGGGGACTGATGAGCAGTTCTTC
-	TRBJ2-3	-	TRBV7-6	CASSFTGTDTQYF	TGTGCCAGCAGCTTTACTGGCACAGATACGCAGTATTTT
-	TRBJ1-1	-	TRBV5-4	CASSQAGNTEAFF	TGCGCCAGCAGCCAAGCAGGGAACACTGAAGCTTTCTTT
few	TRBJ2-7	TRBD1	TRBV2	CASSAWTGLYEQYF	TGTGCCAGCAGTGCCTGGACAGGGCTTTACGAGCAGTACTTC
once	TRBJ2-7	TRBD2	TRBV5-1	CASGEGYSYEQYF	TGCGCCAGCGGGGAGGGTTACTCCTACGAGCAGTACTTC
-	TRBJ1-1	-	TRBV6-5	CASSRQGSTEAFF	TGTGCCAGCAGTAGGCAGGGGTCCACTGAAGCTTTCTTT
-	TRBJ1-1	-	TRBV6-5	CASIAGSEAFF	TGTGCCAGCATAGCCGGGTCCGAAGCTTTCTTT